This is a list of T cell receptor beta chains from one sample in a study of shared clonotypes between healthy human individuals. Sequenced by immunoSEQ multiplex PCR; TCRdb stores in-frame clones only, minus some. The data contain over a million clones, roughly 75% of them seen just once; the ten biggest clones take up about 1.5%. Sample: memory CD4+ T cells sorted from blood. The receptor set was obtained from a man aged 18 to 29 in good health. Each CDR3 is given with its conserved first and last residue. D genes are given only for firm matches. Rows may omit the clone size; those that give it use once, few, many or a size class.

clone size	J gene	V gene	D gene	CDR3 DNA	CDR3 protein
-	TRBJ2-1	TRBV11-2	-	TGTGCCAGCAGCTTAGTGACACTTAATGAGCAGTTCTTC	CASSLVTLNEQFF
-	TRBJ2-3	TRBV5-1	TRBD1	TGCGCCAGCAGCTCGACAGGGAGATACGATACGCAGTATTTT	CASSSTGRYDTQYF
-	TRBJ2-5	TRBV27	TRBD2	TGTGCCAGCACTCGACTAGCGGGGGGTGAAGAGACCCAGTACTTC	CASTRLAGGEETQYF
-	TRBJ2-3	TRBV2	-	TGTGCCAGCAATGGCCGACACCTCAGCACAGATACGCAGTATTTT	CASNGRHLSTDTQYF
-	TRBJ2-7	TRBV13	-	TGTGCCAGCAGCTTATATCGAGGGTCGGGGGAGCAGTACTTC	CASSLYRGSGEQYF
-	TRBJ1-5	TRBV5-8	TRBD1	TGTGCCAGCAGCTTCGGACAGGGCGTCGGGCCCCAGCATTTT	CASSFGQGVGPQHF
few	TRBJ2-4	TRBV5-5	-	TGTGCTAGTCATTACGGGGTAGACAAAAACATTCAGTACTTC	CASHYGVDKNIQYF
-	TRBJ2-3	TRBV5-8	TRBD1	TGTGCCAGCAGCAAGGACAGGGGCGCCAGCACAGATACGCAGTATTTT	CASSKDRGASTDTQYF
-	TRBJ1-2	TRBV6-1	-	TGTGCCAGCAGTGAACGGGGGGTTGGCTATGGCTACACCTTC	CASSERGVGYGYTF
-	TRBJ1-6	TRBV11-2	-	TGTGCCAGCAGCTCGACAGGCAGGAATTCACCCCTCCACTTT	CASSSTGRNSPLHF
-	TRBJ1-2	TRBV11-2	TRBD1	TGTGCCAGCAGCTTACCCGGGACAGGGAGTATGGGCTACACCTTC	CASSLPGTGSMGYTF
-	TRBJ2-1	TRBV5-4	TRBD1	TGTGCCAGCAGCCCCTCCGGGGGACAGGGGAAAAGGTCTCGTGAGCAGTTCTTC	CASSPSGGQGKRSREQFF
-	TRBJ2-5	TRBV7-2	TRBD2	TGTGCCAGCAGCTTTCGCAGCGTAGGTATCGCGGGAGCTAAAGAGACCCAGTACTTC	CASSFRSVGIAGAKETQYF
-	TRBJ1-1	TRBV5-1	-	TGCGCCAGCAGCGCACAGGGTAACAGCTACACTGAAGCTTTCTTT	CASSAQGNSYTEAFF
-	TRBJ1-1	TRBV6-6	TRBD1	TGTGCCAGCAGCCCGGACAGGGGAGGTTGGAACACTGAAGCTTTCTTT	CASSPDRGGWNTEAFF
once	TRBJ1-2	TRBV6-1	-	TGTGCCAGCAGTGAATTCAGAACGACAGGAAACTATGGCTACACCTTC	CASSEFRTTGNYGYTF
-	TRBJ1-1	TRBV10-1	-	TGCGCCAGCAGTGAGTCACGGATCTCTGAAGCTTTCTTT	CASSESRISEAFF
-	TRBJ1-1	TRBV7-9	-	TGTGCCAGCAGGATTACTGAAGCTTTCTTT	CASRITEAFF
-	TRBJ1-1	TRBV19	TRBD1	TGTGCCAGTAGTGATCAAGGGGGCCGGGCTTTCTTT	CASSDQGGRAFF
-	TRBJ1-6	TRBV10-1	-	TGCGCCAGCAGTGAGTCGAAAGGATCACCCCTCCACTTT	CASSESKGSPLHF
-	TRBJ2-1	TRBV2	TRBD1	TGTGCCAGCAGTGCAGGACCAGGGACAGGGGCGATATACAATGAGCAGTTCTTC	CASSAGPGTGAIYNEQFF
-	TRBJ1-5	TRBV28	TRBD1	TGTGCCAGCAGTGCCGGGGACAGCCGCAATCAGCCCCAGCATTTT	CASSAGDSRNQPQHF
-	TRBJ2-2	TRBV27	-	TGTGCCAGCAGGACCCCGAACACCGGGGAGCTGTTTTTT	CASRTPNTGELFF
once	TRBJ2-2	TRBV5-1	-	TGCGCCAGCAGCTTGGCCCCAGGCTGGGAGCTGTTTTTT	CASSLAPGWELFF
-	TRBJ1-2	TRBV7-9	TRBD1	TGTGCCAGCAGCTTGTCCCCAGAACAGGGGGCTGGGCTGGGGTATGGCTACACCTTC	CASSLSPEQGAGLGYGYTF
once	TRBJ1-2	TRBV14	-	TGTGCCAGCAGCCCAGGAAATTATGGCTACACCTTC	CASSPGNYGYTF
-	TRBJ1-1	TRBV5-4	-	TGTGCCAGCAGCTTAACCTCGGGGCACGCGAACACTGAAGCTTTCTTT	CASSLTSGHANTEAFF
few	TRBJ1-1	TRBV7-2	TRBD1	TGTGCCAGCAGCCCCCGGGACAGCAGAATGAACACTGAAGCTTTCTTT	CASSPRDSRMNTEAFF
few	TRBJ2-3	TRBV14	TRBD2	TGTGCCAGCAGCCAAGGACTAGCGGCGAAGTATTTT	CASSQGLAAKYF
-	TRBJ2-5	TRBV7-9	TRBD1	TGTGCCAGCAGCTTAAACAGGGGCACGTCCGGGACCCAGTACTTC	CASSLNRGTSGTQYF
-	TRBJ1-3	TRBV30	TRBD1	TGTGCCTGGAATACAGGGGATAGAAACACCATATATTTT	CAWNTGDRNTIYF
few	TRBJ2-7	TRBV7-2	TRBD2	TGTGCCAGCAGCCGAGCGGGAGGGAATAGCGAGCAGTACTTC	CASSRAGGNSEQYF
-	TRBJ1-1	TRBV19	-	TGTGCCAGTAGTATAGGCAGGGGAGCCGAAGCTTTCTTT	CASSIGRGAEAFF
-	TRBJ2-7	TRBV2	-	TGTGCCAGCACGGGATCGTCAGGGGGGTCCTACGAGCAGTACTTC	CASTGSSGGSYEQYF
many	TRBJ1-5	TRBV5-1	-	TGCGCCAGCAGCTTGGAGGGGGGCCCGCGTCAGCCCCAGCATTTT	CASSLEGGPRQPQHF
few	TRBJ1-1	TRBV5-1	-	TGCGCCAGCAGCGGACAACCTAACACTGAAGCTTTCTTT	CASSGQPNTEAFF
-	TRBJ2-5	TRBV29-1	TRBD1	TGCAGCGTTGAATCCGCACAGGGGGCCGCCCAGTACTTC	CSVESAQGAAQYF
-	TRBJ1-6	TRBV9	-	TGTGCCAGCAGCGTAGCTCCAGGGTTTGAAGGGTCACCCCTCCACTTT	CASSVAPGFEGSPLHF
-	TRBJ2-2	TRBV7-2	TRBD1	TGTGCCAGCAGCCCAGGGGGTCATCTAACCGGGGAGCTGTTTTTT	CASSPGGHLTGELFF
-	TRBJ2-7	TRBV7-9	TRBD1	TGTGCCAGCAGCCAACCCGGGACAGGGGGCATATACGAGCAGTACTTC	CASSQPGTGGIYEQYF
-	TRBJ2-3	TRBV27	TRBD2	TGTGCCAGCAGTATTGGACTAGCGGGGGATACGCAGTATTTT	CASSIGLAGDTQYF
once	TRBJ2-1	TRBV11-2	TRBD2	TGTGCCAGCAGCTTAGTTGAGACTAGCGGCTACAATGAGCAGTTCTTC	CASSLVETSGYNEQFF